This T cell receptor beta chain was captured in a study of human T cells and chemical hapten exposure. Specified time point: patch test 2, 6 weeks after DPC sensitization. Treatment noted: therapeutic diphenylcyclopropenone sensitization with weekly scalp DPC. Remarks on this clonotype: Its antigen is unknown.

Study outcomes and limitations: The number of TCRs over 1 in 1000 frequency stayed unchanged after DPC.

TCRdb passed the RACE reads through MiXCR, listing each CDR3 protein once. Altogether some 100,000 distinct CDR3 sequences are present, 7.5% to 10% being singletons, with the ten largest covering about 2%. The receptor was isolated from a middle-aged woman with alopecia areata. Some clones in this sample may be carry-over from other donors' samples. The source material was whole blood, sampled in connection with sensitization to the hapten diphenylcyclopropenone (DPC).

For the CDR3, the DNA is TGCGCCAGCAGCCTAAGACAAACCCAAGAGACCCAGTACTTC. Its protein is CASSLRQTQETQYF. V usage is TRBV10-2 and J usage is TRBJ2-5, with D unclear. The CDR3 extends over 14 amino acids. Germline CDR1 WSHSY, CDR2 SAAADI. V was pared by 6 bases and J by 1 base, with 12 bases between.